This T cell receptor beta chain originates from a study of blood T cell repertoires in COVID-19. Study background: Nucleic acid was either cDNA or gDNA, and it came from T cells, B-cell-depleted T cells, or PBMCs.

Unmatched junction bases numbered 10, after V lost 7 bases and J lost 0 bases. The CDR3 has 16 amino acids. The germline CDR1 and CDR2 sequences are MDHEN and SYDVKM. In Seattle, patients joined the study during active infection and were tracked longitudinally. This clone was seen a handful of times. Assay used: immunoSEQ multiplex PCR; TCRdb lists only in-frame clones, some missing. The sample includes roughly 260,000 clones, around nine tenths of them seen just once. Sequencing used peripheral blood. The source of this sequence is a woman between 25 and 40 years old with COVID-19, enrolled during active disease. This chain links TRBV28 with TRBJ2-7, with 9 nucleotides matching TRBD2. The CDR3 region has the DNA TGTGCCAGCACCTTGAAAGCGGGAGGCTACTCCTACGAGCAGTACTTC. Its protein product is CASTLKAGGYSYEQYF. The full variable domain, completed using reference TRBV28 and TRBJ2-7, is DVKVTQSSRYLVKRTGEKVFLECVQDMDHENMFWYRQDPGLGLRLIYFSYDVKMKEKGDIPEGYSVSREKKERFSLILESASTNQTSMYLCASTLKAGGYSYEQYFGPGTRLTVT.